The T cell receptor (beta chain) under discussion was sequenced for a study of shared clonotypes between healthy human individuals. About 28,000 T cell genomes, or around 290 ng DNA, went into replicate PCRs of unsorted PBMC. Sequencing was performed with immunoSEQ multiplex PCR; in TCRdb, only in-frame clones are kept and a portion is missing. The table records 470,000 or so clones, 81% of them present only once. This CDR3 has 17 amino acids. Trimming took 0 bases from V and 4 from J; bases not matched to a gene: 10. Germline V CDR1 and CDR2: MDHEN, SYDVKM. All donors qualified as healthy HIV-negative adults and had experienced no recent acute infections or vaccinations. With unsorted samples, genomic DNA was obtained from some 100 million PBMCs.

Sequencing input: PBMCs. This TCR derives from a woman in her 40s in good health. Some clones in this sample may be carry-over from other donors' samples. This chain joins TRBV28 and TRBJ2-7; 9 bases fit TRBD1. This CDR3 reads CASSLWGLGTGLYEQYF. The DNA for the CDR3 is TGTGCCAGCAGTTTATGGGGGCTCGGGACAGGGCTATACGAGCAGTACTTC.